The next 13 T cell receptor beta chains were all read from a single sample in a study of T-cell memory formation after mild COVID-19. Each CDR3 protein is one row after TCRdb ran MiXCR on the 5' RACE reads. The repertoire consists of 540,000 or so distinct CDR3 sequences, with roughly 21% occurring once and the leading ten covering 12%. Sequencing used PBMCs or a T cell subset sorted from them (not recorded which). All receptors come from an adult woman who had mild COVID-19 (a few samples of this study predate the infection). Cell type and time point are not known.

This clonotype has more than one count but fewer than ten. The chain combines TRBV7-9 with TRBJ2-1, with a tentative D call TRBD1 (6 bases). CDR3 size: 16 residues. The V end was cut by 2 bases, the J end by 0 bases, with 11 bases between. The germline V gene encodes CDR1 SEHNR and CDR2 FQNEAQ (reference sequence). This CDR3 is CASSLPDSSSYNEQFF. The CDR3 region has the DNA TGTGCCAGCAGCTTACCGGACAGTAGCTCCTACAATGAGCAGTTCTTC. Full variable domain (rest looked up from reference TRBV7-9 and TRBJ2-1): DTGVSQNPRHKITKRGQNVTFRCDPISEHNRLYWYRQTLGQGPEFLTYFQNEAQLEKSRLLSDRFSAERPKGSFSTLEIQRTEQGDSAMYLCASSLPDSSSYNEQFFGPGTRLTVL.

J is TRBJ1-1 and V is TRBV5-1; D not certain. The CDR3 loop spans 17 amino acids. Trimming pared 0 bases from V and 6 bases from J, leaving 21 bases between. Germline values: CDR1 SGHRS, CDR2 YFSETQ. CDR3 nucleotide sequence: TGCGCCAGCAGCTTGGCCAAGATGCCAGGCCGTGGAGCTGAAGCTTTCTTT. Translating it yields CASSLAKMPGRGAEAFF.

The V gene is TRBV29-1, the J gene TRBJ2-1; 8 bases match TRBD2. The V gene end was trimmed by 3 bases and the J gene end by 4 bases; junction bases not matched to a gene: 8. CDR1 is SQVTM, CDR2 ANQGSEA, per germline. The CDR3 has 15 residues. CDR3 residues: CSVESGGVYYNEQFF. In DNA, the CDR3 is TGCAGCGTTGAGTCCGGGGGGGTTTATTACAATGAGCAGTTCTTC.

The gene calls are TRBV12-3 or TRBV12-4 and TRBJ2-3, with 7 positions matching TRBD1. This CDR3 has 13 residues. V gave up 5 bases and J gave up 5 bases; unmatched junction bases: 4. The CDR3 spells CASSDRVKDTQYF. The CDR3 DNA reads as TGTGCCAGCAGTGACAGGGTCAAAGATACGCAGTATTTT.

This clonotype was detected a few times. J is TRBJ1-5 and V is TRBV12-3 or TRBV12-4; 8 bases line up with TRBD1. The CDR3 runs to 15 residues. Germline trimming cut 4 bases from V and 4 bases from J; bases unmatched to any gene: 6. The DNA of the CDR3 is TGTGCCAGCAGTTCCGCAGGGGGCGCGAATCAGCCCCAGCATTTT. It is translated as CASSSAGGANQPQHF.

This clonotype was seen a few times. The rearrangement joins TRBV7-9 to TRBJ2-7, with 9 bases fitting TRBD1. There are 15 residues in the CDR3. The germline V gene encodes CDR1 SEHNR and CDR2 FQNEAQ (reference sequence). Germline trimming cut 5 bases from V and 5 bases from J; bases unmatched to any gene: 10. The DNA of the CDR3 is TGTGCCAGCAGCCCGTTCCGGGACAGGGCCCACGAGCAGTACTTC. Its protein is CASSPFRDRAHEQYF.

The sample holds a few counts of this clonotype. This chain links TRBV28 with TRBJ2-5; D is uncertain. V was pared by 3 bases and J by 7 bases, with 9 bases between. CDR1 is MDHEN and CDR2 is SYDVKM in the germline V gene. The CDR3 runs to 12 residues. The CDR3 reads CASSFPSGTQYF. As DNA, the CDR3 is TGTGCCAGCAGTTTCCCTTCTGGGACCCAGTACTTC.

This clonotype was picked up a small number of times. The CDR3 sequence is CSAAGRFSYEQYF. CDR3 in DNA: TGCAGTGCTGCTGGACGCTTCTCCTACGAGCAGTACTTC. The rearrangement uses TRBV20-1 and TRBJ2-7; D unclear. Germline lookup yields CDR1 DFQATT and CDR2 SNEGSKA (reference sequence). This CDR3 has 13 amino acids. V was pared by 5 bases and J by 0 bases, with 11 bases between.

This clonotype was seen a handful of times. This rearrangement joins TRBV15 to TRBJ2-7, with 9 bases aligning to TRBD1. V was pared by 4 bases and J by 0 bases, with 10 bases of the junction left unmatched. Germline V lookup: CDR1 LNHNV, CDR2 YYDKDF (reference sequence). This CDR3 is built from 17 residues. The CDR3 protein is CATSTTPGQGFSYEQYF. DNA for the CDR3: TGTGCCACCAGCACCACCCCGGGACAGGGCTTCTCCTACGAGCAGTACTTC. Full variable domain (rest looked up from reference TRBV15 and TRBJ2-7): DAMVIQNPRYQVTQFGKPVTLSCSQTLNHNVMYWYQQKSSQAPKLLFHYYDKDFNNEADTPDNFQSRRPNTSFCFLDIRSPGLGDTAMYLCATSTTPGQGFSYEQYFGPGTRLTVT.

This chain joins TRBV12-3 or TRBV12-4 and TRBJ2-2; 8 bases map to TRBD1. This CDR3 is 15 amino acids long. The V gene end was trimmed by 4 bases and the J gene end by 4 bases; junction bases not matched to a gene: 5. The CDR3 is CASSWTGSSTGELFF. The CDR3 nucleotides read TGTGCCAGCAGTTGGACAGGGTCGAGCACCGGGGAGCTGTTTTTT.

V usage is TRBV29-1 and J usage is TRBJ1-1; the D gene is possibly TRBD1 (5 bases). CDR3 length: 14 amino acids. Per the germline V gene, CDR1 is SQVTM and CDR2 is ANQGSEA. The V end lost 3 bases, the J end lost 3 bases, and 14 bases lay between the germline ends. In DNA form, the CDR3 reads TGCAGCGTTGAGGTAACAGGCTGGGACACTGAAGCTTTCTTT. Residues: CSVEVTGWDTEAFF.

J is TRBJ2-3 and V is TRBV24-1; maybe TRBD2 (6 bases). Germline V gene sequence: CDR1 KGHDR, CDR2 SFDVKD. V lost 5 bases and J 5 bases, leaving 10 bases between the germline ends. This CDR3 comprises 13 residues. The CDR3 reads CATSAGVRDTQYF. As DNA, the CDR3 is TGTGCCACCAGTGCGGGGGTACGAGATACGCAGTATTTT.

The V call is TRBV14, the J call TRBJ2-1; the D gene is possibly TRBD1 (7 bases). With 2 bases removed from V and 8 bases from J, the gap between germline ends came to 22 bases. The CDR3 contains 17 residues. Germline V gene sequence: CDR1 SGHDN, CDR2 FVKESK. For the CDR3, the DNA is TGTGCCAGCAGCCAACATCCCAGGGGGGACTTAAGGGATGAGCAGTTCTTC. It codes for CASSQHPRGDLRDEQFF.